This TCR beta chain emerged from a study of blood T cell repertoires in COVID-19. Looking at the study overall: Acute-phase and convalescent COVID-19 samples originated in the United States, Italy and Spain. The analysed material was cDNA or gDNA that came from T cells, B-cell-depleted T cells, or PBMCs.

The trim removed 1 base at V and 0 bases at J, leaving 3 bases unmatched. Germline CDR1 and CDR2: KGHDR and SFDVKD. The CDR3 spans 18 residues. Participant reports of clinical history set cohort assignment. Source study methods: Amplification of reference gene primers was used by the study to estimate nucleated cell counts. Some clones are missing from TCRdb's copy, which holds only in-frame ones; the method was immunoSEQ multiplex PCR. The DNA gave D and trimming, while V, J and clone size come from that table. The sample records roughly 68,000 clones, approximately 90% being singletons. The chain combines TRBV24-1 with TRBJ1-4; TRBD1 matches at 11 bases. The source material was PBMCs or T cells enriched from blood (not recorded which). The origin of this receptor is a woman between 40 and 55 years old who had recovered from COVID-19. CDR3 sequence: CATSDFRDRGSTNEKLFF. The CDR3 nucleotides are TGTGCCACCAGTGATTTTAGGGACAGGGGGTCAACTAATGAAAAACTGTTTTTT.